This T cell receptor beta chain stems from a study of T cell clonality in common variable immunodeficiency (dated by TCRdb to about 2015). Broader findings and caveats from the paper: TCRbeta clonality was higher in CVID subjects than in healthy controls (t-test p = 0.018), and the increase was most characteristic of about a third of subjects. Even though DNA input was the same, control samples had an average of roughly 76,000 unique sequences each, compared with some 32,000 in CVID samples. Fewer deletions and N-nucleotide insertions were reportedly observed in CVID TCRbeta sequences, and highly modified clones with 13 or more V deletions were reportedly absent from CVID TCRbeta sequences. According to the authors, figuring out what caused the increased clonality in CVID would require sequencing the repertoires of T cell subpopulations. Differences among patients in the CVID cohort limited the correlations between repertoire features and clinical complications. CVID subjects shared fewer TCRbeta clones with each other than healthy controls did (p < 0.0001).

This clone was detected many times. Its antigen target is currently unknown. The read is 3 residues too short to cover the CDR3 end, so that end is filled in from the germline J gene. Equivalent amounts of genomic DNA from CVID and control samples were used as sequencing input. For every sample, a 60 bp segment covering the rearranged TCRbeta CDR3 region was amplified and then sequenced. The immunoSEQ assay, a bias-corrected multiplex PCR combined with high-throughput sequencing, was used to amplify TCRbeta. As for how the authors treated the data: Every unique nucleotide sequence was considered a clone and was annotated with V, D and J genes, copy number and frequency. Sequences were labeled productive if in frame, and non-productive if out of frame or containing stop codons. As previously described, clonality was computed from Shannon's entropy. The predicted amino acid sequences of productive clones were used to derive the mean CDR3 Kyte-Doolittle hydropathy. Scaled V gene usage was hierarchically clustered using Manhattan distance and complete linkage with the R hclust function. Sharing of clones by CDR3 amino acid sequence was evaluated by resampling 12 repertoires per group over 100 rounds. Repertoires were searched for 60 to 80 published EBV-specific and about 240 published CMV-specific TCRbeta sequences. A couple of CVID samples yielding fewer than 10,000 sequences were excluded from analysis, leaving a few dozen CVID repertoires. TCRdb holds this immuneACCESS table with in-frame rearrangements only. Some clones are missing; in checked studies, unresolved V genes explain under half, and the rest has no known cause. The D gene and trimming were derived from the DNA, and the V and J assignments and clone size from that table. The table records 15,000 to 25,000 clones for this sample, and not one of them appears only once. Of the sample, under 30% is held by the ten largest clones.

Standard criteria, namely reduction of serum IgG, IgA and/or IgM below the normal range together with specific antibody deficiency, were applied for the diagnosis of CVID. There were around 45 subjects in the CVID group (about 30 male and roughly 15 female), ranging in age from roughly 9 to 64 years, with a mean age of 40. Predominantly Caucasian heritage was noted among both the CVID patients and the healthy controls. Replacement immunoglobulin therapy had been administered to all CVID subjects for at least one year at the time of study participation. When blood was collected, none of the CVID subjects were ill or on immunomodulatory or immunosuppressive medication. Heparinized peripheral whole blood samples of 5 to 8 ml were collected from each donor. Genomic DNA from adults with common variable immune deficiency (CVID) and from healthy adult controls was the source for sequencing TCRbeta CDR3 repertoires. Diluted blood was subjected to density centrifugation over Hypaque 1077 or Ficoll-Paque for isolation of peripheral blood mononuclear cells. Unsorted mononuclear cells served as the source of genomic DNA, which was extracted either by Qiagen column purification or by a centrifugation-based method.

Here V drops 7 bases and J drops 4 bases, and the junction holds 16 bases not matched to any gene. Its CDR3 holds 15 amino acids, cysteine through phenylalanine. The DNA covers only part of the CDR3, 36 bases in frame from base 1. Per the germline V gene, SQVTM is the CDR1 and ANQGSEA is the CDR2. This sequence uses TRBV29-1 and TRBJ2-7, and TRBD2 matches 7 of the central bases. The sample taken for sequencing was peripheral blood mononuclear cells. This receptor was obtained from a human donor with common variable immunodeficiency. CDR3 reads: CSATELKGLLYEQYF. The covered CDR3 bases are TGCAGCGCAACCGAACTAAAGGGACTACTTTACGAG.